This record looks at one T cell receptor (beta chain) sequence and its context. Its antigen is not yet known. No qualities accompany the bases; no much larger clone lies one base away. This entry belongs to a study of shared clonotypes between healthy human individuals (dated by TCRdb to about 2020). Regarding the study in general: The cohort included a few men and a couple of women between 18 and 49 years of age. For each donor, CD4 naive and CD4 memory were each run on three plates, CD8 naive on two plates, and CD8 memory on one plate. The study deeply sequenced blood TCR repertoires of about five healthy adults to estimate repertoire size and the extent of clonotype sharing between individuals. Leukapheresis yielded between about 0.9 and 9.5 billion PBMCs per donor. Libraries were prepared and TCR repertoires were sequenced by different laboratories using diverse techniques, in order to increase sequencing depth and limit assay-specific biases. Study-level results and caveats: When several donors were compared, the shared fraction of clonotypes was about 5.2% for naive CD4, roughly 3.3% for naive CD8, 2% to 2.5% for memory CD4, and 0.4% for memory CD8. Compared with non-shared clonotypes, clonotypes shared by all four sorted-subset donors had higher generation probabilities. Rarefaction of sorted-subset datasets indicated incomplete sequencing despite the large sequencing depth. Because the study included only a small number of donors, the genetic and exposure-history diversity represented was limited. Based on pairwise subsampling, the degree of clonotype sharing among donors was expected to be affected by sequencing depth. Naive subsets generally had larger estimated clonotype richness than memory subsets did. Sampling was limited to blood, and TCR repertoires in tissue likely differ from TCR repertoires in blood.

Donors were healthy HIV-negative adults with no recently reported acute infections or vaccinations. All donors were Caucasian adults living in Nashville, Tennessee, USA. CD4+ T cells were enriched by magnetic negative selection; naive cells were then positively selected on CD45RA, and the negative fraction formed the memory subset. Blood was obtained by leukapheresis, after which PBMCs were separated by Ficoll-Histopaque density gradient centrifugation and cryopreserved in liquid nitrogen vapor phase. Purity and quantity of every magnetically sorted T cell population were checked by analytical flow cytometry. Each sorted fraction had its genomic DNA isolated and then quantified by UV absorbance on a Nanodrop 2000c. TCR CDR3 regions were amplified from genomic DNA by multiplex PCR using the deep immunoSEQ assay. Genomic DNA extracted from each cell subset was distributed evenly over all wells of several immunoSEQ 96-well plates, and each plate served as one replicate. For sorted subsets, around 200 ng genomic DNA, equal to tens of thousands of T cell genomes, was loaded into each replicate PCR. The purified libraries were quantified using a Qubit 3.0 fluorometer, sized with a Bioanalyzer 2100, and then quantified again using the KAPA Library Quantification kit. Every immunoSEQ 96-well plate was sequenced on a dedicated single-read 150-cycle Illumina NextSeq 550 flow cell. The authors' analysis ran thus. The immunoSEQ output contained only junctional sequences without quality scores, so filtering could not match that applied to full-length reads. Sequences were annotated with PyIR, a Python wrapper for IgBLAST v1.9, and V/J genes and CDR3 were assigned using IMGT germline references. Reads were removed for weak V/J assignments (E-value above 1e-6), missing CDR3, stop codons, out-of-frame junctions, or ambiguous translated residues. A V3J clonotype was defined by an identical inferred V gene, J gene, and CDR3 amino acid sequence. The percentage overlap between two repertoires was calculated by dividing the number of shared unique clonotypes by the size of the smaller repertoire. RTK rarefaction, the Chao1 estimator, and Recon v2.1 estimates of unobserved clonotypes were used to assess repertoire richness. Generation probabilities for all TCRbeta clonotypes obtained by the gDNA method from a few donors were computed using OLGA. The table was pulled from immuneACCESS by TCRdb, which kept in-frame rearrangements only. Such tables lose some clones; where checked, under half of the loss comes from unresolved V genes, and the rest has no known cause. V, J and clone size are taken as reported in that table, and D and trimming were inferred from the DNA itself. This sample is represented by around 1.6 million clones; 95% to 99% of them were singletons. The top ten clones comprise about 0.4% of the sample.

V has 3 bases trimmed and J has 7 bases trimmed; junction bases matching no gene number 9. The cysteine opens and the phenylalanine closes a CDR3 of 15 amino acids. Only CDR3 DNA is held: 45 bases, read in frame from base 1. CDR1 and CDR2 were assigned from the germline V gene as SGDLS and YYNGEE. Sequenced sample: naive CD4+ T cells sorted from blood. The meaning of the sample's cell subset or site label: CD45RA+ positively selected. The sequence links TRBV9 to TRBJ2-5; 10 junctional bases match TRBD2. This sequence originates from a man in his thirties or forties in good health. The CDR3 protein is CASSGAAGGSGTQYF. DNA sequence: TGTGCCAGCAGCGGCGCAGCGGGAGGGTCCGGGACCCAGTACTTC.